These T cell receptor beta chains were read from a single sample in a study of OX40 agonist ivuxolimab in advanced cancers. Repertoires were generated with immunoSEQ multiplex PCR, while TCRdb's copy carries only in-frame clones and drops some. The sample lists approximately 10,000 clones; approximately 86% were seen once. Here the sequenced sample was CD4+ or CD8+ T cells sorted from blood, taken in a trial of the OX40 agonist ivuxolimab. All receptors derive from an adult with an advanced solid tumor such as melanoma, head and neck, liver or kidney cancer. Each CDR3 is given with its conserved first and last residue. Fields, in order: D gene, clone size, J gene, V gene, CDR3 protein, CDR3 DNA. The D gene is left open where the match is weak. Expanded clones are given a class, and other clones once, few, many or no size at all.

TRBD1 . TRBJ1-1 TRBV2 CASSRTGGTEAFF TGTGCCAGCAGTCGGACAGGGGGGACTGAAGCTTTCTTT
TRBD1 . TRBJ2-5 TRBV27 CASSLGLQGAGETQYF TGTGCCAGCAGTTTAGGCCTACAGGGGGCGGGGGAGACCCAGTACTTC
. . TRBJ1-1 TRBV5-1 CASTRWGGNTEAFF TGCGCCAGCACCCGGTGGGGGGGGAACACTGAAGCTTTCTTT
. . TRBJ2-1 TRBV7-9 CASSPDAGHHNEQFF TGTGCCAGCAGCCCCGACGCGGGACATCACAATGAGCAGTTCTTC
. . TRBJ1-1 TRBV29-1 CSAIGDTEAFF TGCAGCGCCATAGGAGACACTGAAGCTTTCTTT
TRBD1 once TRBJ1-2 TRBV6-6 CASSGTGGYGYTF TGTGCCAGCAGTGGGACAGGGGGGTATGGCTACACCTTC
TRBD1 . TRBJ2-1 TRBV7-8 CASSLAGQGTGEQFF TGTGCCAGCAGCTTAGCGGGACAGGGTACAGGTGAGCAGTTCTTC
. . TRBJ1-4 TRBV5-6 CASSLMGEEKLFF TGTGCCAGCAGCTTGATGGGGGAAGAAAAACTGTTTTTT
TRBD1 . TRBJ1-1 TRBV6-5 CASSWGQGLTEAFF TGTGCCAGCAGTTGGGGACAGGGTTTAACTGAAGCTTTCTTT
. . TRBJ1-2 TRBV5-4 CASSFVVITGDYGYTF TGTGCCAGCAGCTTTGTCGTAATAACAGGAGACTATGGCTACACCTTC
. . TRBJ2-1 TRBV7-3 CASSLAGAGAYNEQFF TGTGCCAGCAGCTTAGCTGGAGCCGGAGCTTACAATGAGCAGTTCTTC
TRBD1 . TRBJ2-3 TRBV5-5 CASSPGQGPDTQYF TGTGCCAGCAGCCCGGGACAGGGTCCAGATACGCAGTATTTT
. . TRBJ2-1 TRBV30 CAWSQVYNEQFF TGTGCCTGGAGTCAGGTATACAATGAGCAGTTCTTC
TRBD2 once TRBJ2-5 TRBV7-2 CASSLGIAGVVQETQYF TGTGCCAGCAGCTTAGGTATAGCGGGAGTGGTCCAAGAGACCCAGTACTTC
. few TRBJ1-1 TRBV9 CASSATRGRTEAFF TGTGCCAGCAGCGCCACCAGGGGTCGGACTGAAGCTTTCTTT
. . TRBJ2-1 TRBV15 CATSRERLGSYNEQFF TGTGCCACCAGCAGAGAAAGACTAGGCTCCTACAATGAGCAGTTCTTC
. . TRBJ2-5 TRBV12-5 CASGWMDRGETQYF TGTGCTAGTGGTTGGATGGACCGGGGAGAGACCCAGTACTTC
TRBD2 . TRBJ2-2 TRBV12-5 CASWTSGTGELFF TGTGCTAGTTGGACTAGCGGCACCGGGGAGCTGTTTTTT
. . TRBJ1-1 TRBV6-1 CASSERGFATEAFF TGTGCCAGCAGTGAAAGGGGGTTCGCTACTGAAGCTTTCTTT
. . TRBJ2-7 TRBV15 CATSREWRGSYEQYF TGTGCCACCAGCAGAGAATGGCGGGGTTCCTACGAGCAGTACTTC
. . TRBJ2-7 TRBV5-1 CASSLSGRNGYEQYF TGCGCCAGCAGCCTCTCGGGGAGGAATGGGTACGAGCAGTACTTC
TRBD1 . TRBJ1-5 TRBV2 CASSFSDRESQPQHF TGTGCCAGCAGTTTTTCGGACAGGGAAAGTCAGCCCCAGCATTTT
. . TRBJ2-7 TRBV2 CASSESVWGLDEQYF TGTGCCAGCAGTGAAAGTGTATGGGGGCTCGACGAGCAGTACTTC
. . TRBJ2-3 TRBV27 CASSFRLVGTDTQYF TGTGCCAGCAGTTTCCGACTAGTCGGAACAGATACGCAGTATTTT
TRBD2 . TRBJ2-2 TRBV27 CASSLAGGTTGELFF TGTGCCAGCAGTTTAGCGGGAGGTACCACCGGGGAGCTGTTTTTT
TRBD2 . TRBJ2-3 TRBV4-1 CASSPLAGTYLDTQYF TGCGCCAGCAGCCCACTAGCGGGTACTTACCTTGATACGCAGTATTTT
. . TRBJ2-1 TRBV7-8 CASSFGENEQFF TGTGCCAGCAGCTTCGGAGAAAATGAGCAGTTCTTC
. . TRBJ1-2 TRBV5-5 CASSLDGSNYGYTF TGTGCCAGCAGCTTAGACGGATCTAACTATGGCTACACCTTC
. . TRBJ2-7 TRBV5-6 CASSLGAGPSYEQYF TGTGCCAGCAGCTTGGGGGCGGGTCCCTCCTACGAGCAGTACTTC
TRBD2 . TRBJ2-7 TRBV4-1 CASSTLLAGFGDEQYF TGCGCCAGCAGCACATTACTAGCGGGCTTTGGTGACGAGCAGTACTTC
. . TRBJ2-3 TRBV27 CASSRTPSDTQYF TGTGCCAGCAGTCGTACCCCCTCGGATACGCAGTATTTT
. . TRBJ2-1 TRBV10-3 CAISESYGGALLYNEQFF TGTGCCATCAGTGAGTCGTATGGAGGGGCCCTTCTCTACAATGAGCAGTTCTTC
. . TRBJ2-3 TRBV5-1 CASSIPGQSEDTQYF TGCGCCAGCAGCATACCCGGACAGAGTGAAGATACGCAGTATTTT
. . TRBJ2-5 TRBV12-5 CASGPRPETQYF TGTGCTAGTGGTCCCAGACCCGAGACCCAGTACTTC
. . TRBJ2-2 TRBV7-3 CASSGAAGELFF TGTGCCAGCAGCGGGGCCGCCGGGGAGCTGTTTTTT
TRBD2 . TRBJ2-1 TRBV10-3 CAISESRAGDRNEQFF TGTGCCATCAGTGAGTCTCGAGCGGGAGATAGAAATGAGCAGTTCTTC
. . TRBJ1-1 TRBV19 CASSISRDTEAFF TGTGCCAGTAGTATTAGCAGGGACACTGAAGCTTTCTTC
TRBD2 . TRBJ2-2 TRBV7-2 CASSLEASGRALMVGELFF TGTGCCAGCAGCTTAGAGGCTAGCGGGAGGGCCCTCATGGTCGGGGAGCTGTTTTTT
TRBD1 . TRBJ2-7 TRBV4-1 CASQLATGGIGSYEQYF TGCGCCAGCCAACTCGCGACAGGGGGCATCGGGTCCTACGAGCAGTACTTC
TRBD2 . TRBJ2-7 TRBV27 CASTPGGSYEQYF TGTGCCAGCACCCCGGGAGGCTCCTACGAGCAGTACTTC
TRBD1 . TRBJ1-2 TRBV25-1 CASSEWTGNYGYTF TGTGCCAGCAGTGAATGGACAGGGAACTATGGCTACACCTTC
. . TRBJ1-1 TRBV5-8 CASSLFPGGNTEAFF TGTGCCAGCAGCTTGTTCCCTGGGGGGAACACTGAAGCTTTCTTT
TRBD2 . TRBJ2-1 TRBV13 CASSLSLTSGRNEQFF TGTGCCAGCAGCTTAAGCCTGACTAGCGGGAGAAATGAGCAGTTCTTC
TRBD1 few TRBJ1-2 TRBV5-3 CARSLGDRGPYGYTF TGTGCCAGAAGCTTGGGGGACAGGGGCCCTTATGGCTACACCTTC
TRBD1 . TRBJ1-1 TRBV9 CASSGGRGQGWTEAFF TGTGCCAGCAGCGGTGGTAGGGGACAGGGGTGGACTGAAGCTTTCTTT
. . TRBJ2-3 TRBV15 CATSRDRVGEFSTDTQYF TGTGCCACCAGCAGAGATCGGGTAGGGGAATTTAGCACAGATACGCAGTATTTT
. . TRBJ2-7 TRBV7-9 CASSLGANQYF TGTGCCAGCAGCTTAGGTGCGAATCAGTACTTC
. few TRBJ1-1 TRBV7-6 CASSWGEGSEAFF TGTGCCAGCAGCTGGGGTGAGGGCTCTGAAGCTTTCTTT
TRBD1 . TRBJ2-6 TRBV5-4 CASSPSGGEVSGANVLTF TGTGCCAGCAGCCCCTCAGGGGGTGAAGTTTCTGGGGCCAACGTCCTGACTTTC
. . TRBJ2-5 TRBV5-4 CASSTRDQPGTQYF TGTGCCAGCAGCACCCGGGACCAGCCCGGGACCCAGTACTTC
. . TRBJ2-7 TRBV4-2 CASSQDSYEQYF TGTGCCAGCAGCCAAGACAGCTACGAGCAGTACTTC
TRBD2 . TRBJ2-7 TRBV9 CASNSGDTYEQYF TGTGCCAGCAATAGCGGGGATACCTACGAGCAGTACTTC
. . TRBJ2-3 TRBV28 CASSGSSTDTQYF TGTGCCAGCAGTGGGAGCTCTACAGATACGCAGTATTTT
. . TRBJ2-4 TRBV28 CASSLGFPKNIQYF TGTGCCAGCAGTTTGGGGTTCCCCAAAAACATTCAGTACTTC
. . TRBJ2-7 TRBV2 CASSEALGVEQYF TGTGCCAGCAGTGAAGCGCTAGGGGTCGAGCAGTACTTC
TRBD1 few TRBJ1-4 TRBV7-9 CASSFSGTETLVTNEKLFF TGTGCCAGCAGCTTTTCCGGGACAGAGACGCTCGTGACTAATGAAAAACTGTTTTTT
. . TRBJ2-1 TRBV7-8 CASSLAGRGPYNEQFF TGTGCCAGCAGCTTAGCCGGCAGGGGCCCCTACAATGAGCAGTTCTTC
. . TRBJ2-3 TRBV30 CAWSYDRTFSF TGTGCCTGGAGTTACGACAGAACCTTTAGTTTT